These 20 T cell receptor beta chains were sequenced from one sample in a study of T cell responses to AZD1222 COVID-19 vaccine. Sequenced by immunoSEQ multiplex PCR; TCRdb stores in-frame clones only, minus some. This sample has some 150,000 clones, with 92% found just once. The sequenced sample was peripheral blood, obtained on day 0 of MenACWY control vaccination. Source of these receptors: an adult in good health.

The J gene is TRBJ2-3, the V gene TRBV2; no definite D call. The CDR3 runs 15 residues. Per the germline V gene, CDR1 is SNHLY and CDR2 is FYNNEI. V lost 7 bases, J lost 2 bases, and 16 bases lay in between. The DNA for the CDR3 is TGTGCCAGCACGCAGGACCAGCGTTCCACAGATACGCAGTATTTT. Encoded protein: CASTQDQRSTDTQYF.

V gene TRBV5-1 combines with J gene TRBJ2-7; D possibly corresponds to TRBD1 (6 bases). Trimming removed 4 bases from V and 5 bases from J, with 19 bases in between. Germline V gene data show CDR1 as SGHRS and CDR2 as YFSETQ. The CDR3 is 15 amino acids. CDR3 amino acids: CASSPGGGARHEQYF. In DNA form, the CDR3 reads TGCGCCAGCAGCCCGGGTGGGGGCGCGAGGCACGAGCAGTACTTC.

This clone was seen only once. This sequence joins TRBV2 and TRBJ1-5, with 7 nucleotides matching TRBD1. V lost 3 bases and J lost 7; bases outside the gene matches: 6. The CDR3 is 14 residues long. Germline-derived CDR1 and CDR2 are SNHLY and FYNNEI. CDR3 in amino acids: CASSDSGGRQPQHF. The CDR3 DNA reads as TGTGCCAGCAGTGATTCAGGGGGAAGACAGCCCCAGCATTTT.

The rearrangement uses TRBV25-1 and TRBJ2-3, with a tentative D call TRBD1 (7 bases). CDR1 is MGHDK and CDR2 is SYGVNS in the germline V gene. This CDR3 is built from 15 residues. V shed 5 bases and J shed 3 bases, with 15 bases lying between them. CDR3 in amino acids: CASSRQGAGTDTQYF. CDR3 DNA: TGTGCCAGCAGTCGACAGGGAGCGGGTACAGATACGCAGTATTTT.

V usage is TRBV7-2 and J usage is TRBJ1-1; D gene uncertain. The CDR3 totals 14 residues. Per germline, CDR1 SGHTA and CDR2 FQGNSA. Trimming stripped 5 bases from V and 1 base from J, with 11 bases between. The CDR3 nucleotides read TGTGCCAGCAGCCGCCGGCCTCGGAACACTGAAGCTTTCTTT. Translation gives CASSRRPRNTEAFF.

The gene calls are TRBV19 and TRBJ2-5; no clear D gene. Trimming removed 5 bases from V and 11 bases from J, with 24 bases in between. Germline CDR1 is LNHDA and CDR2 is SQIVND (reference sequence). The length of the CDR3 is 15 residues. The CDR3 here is CASSPPLGRSPTQYF. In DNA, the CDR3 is TGTGCCAGTAGTCCTCCCCTTGGAAGGAGCCCCACTCAGTACTTC. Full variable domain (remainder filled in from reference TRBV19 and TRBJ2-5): DGGITQSPKYLFRKEGQNVTLSCEQNLNHDAMYWYRQDPGQGLRLIYYSQIVNDFQKGDIAEGYSVSREKKESFPLTVTSAQKNPTAFYLCASSPPLGRSPTQYFGPGTRLLVL.

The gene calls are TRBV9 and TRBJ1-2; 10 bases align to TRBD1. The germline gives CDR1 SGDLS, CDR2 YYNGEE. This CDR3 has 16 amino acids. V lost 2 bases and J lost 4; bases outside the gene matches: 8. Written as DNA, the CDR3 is TGTGCCAGCAGCGTTGGGGACAGGGGTGCGGGCTATGGCTACACCTTC. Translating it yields CASSVGDRGAGYGYTF. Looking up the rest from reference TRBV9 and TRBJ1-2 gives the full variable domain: DSGVTQTPKHLITATGQRVTLRCSPRSGDLSVYWYQQSLDQGLQFLIQYYNGEERAKGNILERFSAQQFPDLHSELNLSSLELGDSALYFCASSVGDRGAGYGYTFGSGTRLTVV.

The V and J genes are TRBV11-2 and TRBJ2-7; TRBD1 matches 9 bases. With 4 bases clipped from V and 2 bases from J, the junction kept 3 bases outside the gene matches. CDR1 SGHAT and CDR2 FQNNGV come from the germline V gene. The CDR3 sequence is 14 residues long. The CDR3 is CASSSGDRAYEQYF. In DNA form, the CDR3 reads TGTGCCAGCAGCTCCGGGGACAGGGCCTACGAGCAGTACTTC.

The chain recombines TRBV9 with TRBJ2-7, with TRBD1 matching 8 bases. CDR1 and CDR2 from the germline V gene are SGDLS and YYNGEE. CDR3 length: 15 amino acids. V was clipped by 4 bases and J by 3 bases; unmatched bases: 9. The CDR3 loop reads CASSPRTGSYYEQYF. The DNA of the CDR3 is TGTGCCAGCAGCCCCAGGACAGGGAGTTACTACGAGCAGTACTTC.

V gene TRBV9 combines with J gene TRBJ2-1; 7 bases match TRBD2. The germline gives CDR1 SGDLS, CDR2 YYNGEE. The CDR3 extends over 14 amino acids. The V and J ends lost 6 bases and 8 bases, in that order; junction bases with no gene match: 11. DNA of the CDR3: TGTGCCAGCACCTCTATGGGCGGGAGTGATGAGCAGTTCTTC. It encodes CASTSMGGSDEQFF.

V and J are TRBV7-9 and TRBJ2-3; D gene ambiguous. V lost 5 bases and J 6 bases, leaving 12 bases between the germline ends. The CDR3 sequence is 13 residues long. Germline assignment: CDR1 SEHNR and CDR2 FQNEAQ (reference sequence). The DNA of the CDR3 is TGTGCCAGCAGCCCTCCGTCTGGGGATACGCAGTATTTT. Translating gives CASSPPSGDTQYF.

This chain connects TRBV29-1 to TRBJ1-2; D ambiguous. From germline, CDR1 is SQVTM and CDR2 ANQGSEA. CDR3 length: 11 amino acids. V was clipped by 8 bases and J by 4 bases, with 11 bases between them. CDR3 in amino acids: CSIPEPYGYTF. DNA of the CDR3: TGCAGCATACCGGAACCCTATGGCTACACCTTC.

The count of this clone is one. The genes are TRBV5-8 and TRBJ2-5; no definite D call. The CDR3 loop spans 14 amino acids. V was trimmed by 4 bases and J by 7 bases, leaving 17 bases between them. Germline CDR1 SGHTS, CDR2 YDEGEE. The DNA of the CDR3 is TGTGCCAGCAGCCCTCCGGAGACTGGCGCGACCCAGTACTTC. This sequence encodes CASSPPETGATQYF.

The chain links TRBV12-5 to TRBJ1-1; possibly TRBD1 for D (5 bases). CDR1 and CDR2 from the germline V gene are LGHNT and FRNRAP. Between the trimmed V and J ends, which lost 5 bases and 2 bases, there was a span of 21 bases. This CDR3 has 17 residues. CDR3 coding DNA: TGTGCTAGTGGTACTCAACGGGACTCCGGAGATAACACTGAAGCTTTCTTT. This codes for CASGTQRDSGDNTEAFF.

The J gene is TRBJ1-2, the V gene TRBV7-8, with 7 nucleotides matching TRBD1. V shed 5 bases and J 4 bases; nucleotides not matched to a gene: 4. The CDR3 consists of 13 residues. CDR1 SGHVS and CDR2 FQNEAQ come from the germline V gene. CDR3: CASSGAGGYGYTF. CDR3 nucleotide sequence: TGTGCCAGCAGCGGGGCAGGGGGCTATGGCTACACCTTC.

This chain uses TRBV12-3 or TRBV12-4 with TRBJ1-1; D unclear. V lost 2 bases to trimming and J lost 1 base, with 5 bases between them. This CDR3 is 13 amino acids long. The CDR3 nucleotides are TGTGCCAGCAGTTTAAGACAGAACACTGAAGCTTTCTTT. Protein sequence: CASSLRQNTEAFF.

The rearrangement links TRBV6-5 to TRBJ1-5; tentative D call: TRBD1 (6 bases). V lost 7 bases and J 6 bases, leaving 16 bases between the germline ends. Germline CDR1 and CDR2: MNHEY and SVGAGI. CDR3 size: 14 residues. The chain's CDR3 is CASTRAGEGQPQHF. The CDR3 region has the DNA TGTGCCAGCACTAGGGCAGGGGAAGGTCAGCCCCAGCATTTT.

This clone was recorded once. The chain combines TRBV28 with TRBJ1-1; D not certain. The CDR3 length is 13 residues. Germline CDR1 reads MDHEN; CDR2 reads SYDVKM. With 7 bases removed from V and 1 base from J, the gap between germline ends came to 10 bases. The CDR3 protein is CASIQLGNTEAFF. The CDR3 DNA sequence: TGTGCCAGCATCCAGTTGGGGAACACTGAAGCTTTCTTT.

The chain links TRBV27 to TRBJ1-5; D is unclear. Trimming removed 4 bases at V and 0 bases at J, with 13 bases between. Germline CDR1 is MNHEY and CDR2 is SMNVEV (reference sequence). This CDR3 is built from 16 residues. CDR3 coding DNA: TGTGCCAGCAGTTCCTCCCGGGTTCTTAGCAATCAGCCCCAGCATTTT. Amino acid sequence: CASSSSRVLSNQPQHF.

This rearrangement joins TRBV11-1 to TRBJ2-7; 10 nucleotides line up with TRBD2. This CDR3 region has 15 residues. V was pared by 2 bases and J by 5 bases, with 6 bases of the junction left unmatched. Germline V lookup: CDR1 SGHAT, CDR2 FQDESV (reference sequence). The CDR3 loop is CASSLLGLAGDEQYF. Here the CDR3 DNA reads TGTGCCAGCAGCTTATTGGGTCTAGCGGGAGACGAGCAGTACTTC.